The clone carrying this T cell receptor (beta chain) was detected once. The cohort comprised adults aged roughly 18 to 100 years residing in approximately 25 US areas. This sample stems from a study of blood T cell repertoires in COVID-19. The V and J ends lost 4 bases and 3 bases respectively, with 25 bases between them. CDR1 and CDR2 (germline): SGDLS, YYNGEE. The CDR3 has 18 amino acids. Sequencing was performed with immunoSEQ multiplex PCR; in TCRdb, only in-frame clones are kept and a portion is missing. The sample contains about 320,000 clones, approximately 84% of which appear only once. The TCR was taken from a woman aged 18-30 years who had recovered from COVID-19. The sequenced sample was PBMCs or T cells enriched from blood (not recorded which). The chain combines TRBV9 with TRBJ1-1; TRBD1 might be the D (5 bases). The DNA of the CDR3 is TGTGCCAGCAGCCCCCGGGCAGCCAGGAGGGACTCGGACACTGAAGCTTTCTTT. As protein: CASSPRAARRDSDTEAFF.